The present entry profiles one TCR beta chain with its context. This receptor's antigen is unknown. Base qualities were left out, and no much larger clone turns up one base away. Preparation of the library involved the immunoSEQ multiplex PCR assay. The table was pulled from immuneACCESS by TCRdb, which kept in-frame rearrangements only. Such tables lose some clones; where checked, under half of the loss comes from unresolved V genes, and the rest has no known cause. The sample profile shows about 89,000 clones; around 86% of them were found once. Around 21% of the sample rests with the top ten. This entry is derived from a study of control samples from healthy donors and cancer patients (dated by TCRdb to 2018 to 2020). V and J lose 5 bases and 2 bases, and a span of 10 bases separates them. Taken from cysteine to phenylalanine, the CDR3 has 13 residues. The retained sequence is limited to the CDR3, 39 bases, with the frame set at the first base.

The clonotype was recovered from a man under 40 in good health. The chain couples TRBV12-3 or TRBV12-4 to TRBJ2-7, with TRBD2 tentatively as D gene (5 bases match). Sequenced material: blood. The CDR3: CASSTRGPYEQYF. The DNA sequence is TGTGCCAGCAGTACTAGAGGCCCCTACGAGCAGTACTTC.